These 24 T cell receptor beta chains were sequenced from one sample in a study of cytomegalovirus exposure and HLA in healthy donors. Both 60 Vbeta primers and 13 Jbeta primers went into the PCR. Measured with immunoSEQ multiplex PCR; TCRdb has only the in-frame clones, and not every one. The data show about 180,000 clones, 81% seen once. The sample consisted of PBMCs. These receptors originate from a woman aged 18-29 years in good health and CMV-seropositive.

This clone has more than one count but fewer than ten. The chain uses TRBV18 and TRBJ2-7; TRBD2 is a possible D gene (6 bases). Trimming removed 0 bases at V and 1 base at J, with 16 bases between. The CDR3 spans 17 residues. Germline CDR1 KGHSH, CDR2 LQKENI. CDR3 in DNA: TGTGCCAGCTCACCACCGACCGGGAGCGGGCTATCCTACGAGCAGTACTTC. As protein: CASSPPTGSGLSYEQYF.

V is TRBV5-6 and J is TRBJ2-5; TRBD1 matches 9 bases. Germline CDR1 reads SGHDT; CDR2 reads YYEEEE. The V segment lost 4 bases and the J segment 5 bases; nucleotides outside the gene matches: 6. This CDR3 contains 14 residues. The CDR3 nucleotides are TGTGCCAGCAGCGGGGGACAGGGCACGGAGACCCAGTACTTC. Translated, it gives CASSGGQGTETQYF.

The chain carries TRBV7-9 and TRBJ2-5; D is perhaps TRBD2 (6 bases). Germline CDR1 is SEHNR and CDR2 is FQNEAQ (reference sequence). The CDR3 extends over 16 amino acids. Deletions cut 2 bases from V and 4 bases from J, with 17 bases between. The CDR3 protein is CASSLRRGVQGETQYF. The DNA for the CDR3 is TGTGCCAGCAGCTTAAGGAGGGGCGTTCAGGGAGAGACCCAGTACTTC.

CDR3 bases: TGTGCCAGCAGCTTTGACAGGGTTGGGAGCACTGAAGCTTTCTTT. Protein sequence: CASSFDRVGSTEAFF. V usage is TRBV7-9 and J usage is TRBJ1-1, with 7 bases matching TRBD1. This CDR3 spans 15 amino acids. Looked up from germline, CDR1 is SEHNR and CDR2 is FQNEAQ (reference sequence). Trimming cost V 3 bases and J 4 bases; bases outside gene matches: 8.

This chain connects TRBV28 to TRBJ1-6; 7 positions match TRBD1. The germline V gene encodes CDR1 MDHEN and CDR2 SYDVKM. V lost 5 bases, J lost 15 bases, and 7 bases stayed unmatched. The CDR3 sequence is 12 residues long. CDR3 sequence: CASSVQGSILHF. DNA of the CDR3: TGTGCCAGCAGTGTACAGGGGTCCATCCTCCACTTT.

J is TRBJ1-5 and V is TRBV19, with 7 bases aligning to TRBD1. This CDR3 spans 15 amino acids. J was trimmed by 5 bases and V by 4 bases; bases with no gene match: 8. The germline gives CDR1 LNHDA, CDR2 SQIVND (reference sequence). Here the CDR3 DNA reads TGTGCCAGTAGTAGAGACAGGGCGGTAGATCAGCCCCAGCATTTT. Amino acid sequence: CASSRDRAVDQPQHF.

The CDR3 spells CASSLESPAGNQPQHF. The CDR3 coding sequence is TGTGCCAGCAGTTTAGAAAGCCCCGCAGGGAATCAGCCCCAGCATTTT. The rearrangement joins TRBV28 to TRBJ1-5, with D perhaps TRBD1 (5 bases). Trimming removed 2 bases from V and 4 bases from J, with 15 bases in between. The CDR3 is made up of 16 amino acids. Looked up from germline, CDR1 is MDHEN and CDR2 is SYDVKM.

This sequence joins TRBV20-1 and TRBJ1-1; 10 positions agree with TRBD1. V was clipped by 6 bases and J by 10 bases; unmatched bases: 5. Germline V lookup: CDR1 DFQATT, CDR2 SNEGSKA (reference sequence). CDR3 length: 11 amino acids. The CDR3 coding sequence is TGCAGTGCCCTCCGGGACAGGGGAGCTTTCTTT. It yields the protein CSALRDRGAFF.

This clone has just one count. The chain has TRBV9 and TRBJ1-2; 7 bases are a match to TRBD1. The V gene's germline CDR1 is SGDLS and CDR2 YYNGEE. The CDR3 contains 16 residues. V dropped 1 base and J dropped 5; count of bases not matched to a gene: 11. The CDR3 sequence: CASSVTPTSTGYGYTF. The DNA of the CDR3 is TGTGCCAGCAGCGTAACCCCCACCTCGACAGGGTATGGCTACACCTTC.

In this sample, this clone turned up a few times. This chain links TRBV4-1 with TRBJ1-2; TRBD1 matches 10 bases. CDR3 length equals 15 residues. CDR1 is MGHRA, CDR2 YSYEKL, per germline. V lost 3 bases to trimming and J lost 7 bases; unmatched junction nucleotides: 8. As DNA, the CDR3 is TGCGCCAGCAGCCAGGACAGGGGGAATCTTCGTGGCTACACCTTC. Its translation is CASSQDRGNLRGYTF.

The chain couples TRBV5-6 to TRBJ1-1, with a weak D call TRBD1 (5 bases). Germline loops: CDR1 SGHDT, CDR2 YYEEEE. V gave up 8 bases and J gave up 2 bases, with 10 bases separating them. CDR3 length equals 12 residues. The CDR3 DNA sequence: TGTGCCAGTAATACAGGAAACACTGAAGCTTTCTTT. It specifies CASNTGNTEAFF.

The chain couples TRBV9 to TRBJ1-1, with 10 bases aligning to TRBD1. The germline V gene has CDR1 SGDLS and CDR2 YYNGEE. J lost 5 bases, V lost 2 bases, and 3 bases had no gene match. The CDR3 runs to 14 residues. The CDR3 protein is CASSVGQGSTEAFF. The CDR3 DNA reads as TGTGCCAGCAGCGTGGGACAGGGGAGTACTGAAGCTTTCTTT.

This clone was recorded a few times. The chain combines TRBV13 with TRBJ2-1; D possibly corresponds to TRBD2 (7 bases). CDR1 PRHDT and CDR2 FYEKMQ come from the germline V gene (reference sequence). This CDR3 is 13 amino acids long. V was pared by 3 bases and J by 7 bases, with 10 bases between. The CDR3 bases are TGTGCCAGCAGCTTGGGGGGGCCTAATGAGCAGTTCTTC. Residues: CASSLGGPNEQFF.

The chain couples TRBV4-3 to TRBJ2-1, with 9 bases that match TRBD2. CDR3 length: 15 amino acids. V was pared by 3 bases and J by 8 bases, with 8 bases of the junction left unmatched. CDR1 LGHNA and CDR2 YSLEER come from the germline V gene. The CDR3 DNA sequence: TGCGCCAGCAGCCAGGGGCGGGGGGGCTTAGATGAGCAGTTCTTC. Protein sequence: CASSQGRGGLDEQFF.

The rearrangement links TRBV5-5 to TRBJ1-6; D call uncertain. The CDR3 contains 14 residues. Germline V gene data show CDR1 as SGHKS and CDR2 as YYEKEE (reference sequence). V was shortened by 0 bases and J by 8 bases, with 9 bases between the two germline ends. The CDR3 DNA follows: TGTGCCAGCAGCTTGGGGGCGGAGGATTCACCCCTCCACTTT. The encoded protein is CASSLGAEDSPLHF. Together with reference TRBV5-5 and TRBJ1-6, the CDR3 gives the full variable domain: DAGVTQSPTHLIKTRGQQVTLRCSPISGHKSVSWYQQVLGQGPQFIFQYYEKEERGRGNFPDRFSARQFPNYSSELNVNALLLGDSALYLCASSLGAEDSPLHFGNGTRLTVT.

The genes are TRBV25-1 and TRBJ1-5; TRBD1 matches at 7 bases. The germline V gene has CDR1 MGHDK and CDR2 SYGVNS. The CDR3 loop spans 15 amino acids. With 4 bases clipped from V and 7 bases from J, the junction kept 10 bases outside the gene matches. CDR3 residues: CASSADDRDGQPQHF. The CDR3 bases are TGTGCCAGCAGTGCAGACGACAGGGATGGCCAGCCCCAGCATTTT.

V is TRBV4-1 and J is TRBJ2-1; 11 bases match TRBD2. CDR3 length equals 17 residues. Germline CDR1 reads MGHRA; CDR2 reads YSYEKL. Trimming cost V 0 bases and J 8 bases; bases outside gene matches: 9. CDR3 coding DNA: TGCGCCAGCAGCCAAGATAGCGGGAGGGGGGTCTGGGATGAGCAGTTCTTC. Its protein product is CASSQDSGRGVWDEQFF.

The chain is built from TRBV9 and TRBJ1-6, with 9 bases identical to TRBD1. Germline V gene sequence: CDR1 SGDLS, CDR2 YYNGEE. CDR3 length equals 14 residues. V lost 4 bases and J lost 7; bases outside the gene matches: 3. This chain's CDR3 is CASSLGQGNSPLHF. DNA for the CDR3: TGTGCCAGCAGCCTAGGACAGGGGAATTCACCCCTCCACTTT.

This rearrangement joins TRBV27 to TRBJ2-4; a weak D match, TRBD2 (5 bases). Germline assignment: CDR1 MNHEY and CDR2 SMNVEV (reference sequence). The CDR3 loop spans 17 amino acids. Trimming stripped 3 bases from V and 0 bases from J, with 15 bases between. The CDR3 DNA follows: TGTGCCAGCAGTTTTCCCACCCCGGGGATAGCCAAAAACATTCAGTACTTC. This sequence encodes CASSFPTPGIAKNIQYF.

This clone was found once. The J gene is TRBJ2-7, the V gene TRBV5-6; no clear D. Germline loops: CDR1 SGHDT, CDR2 YYEEEE. The CDR3 contains 13 residues. Trimming pared 3 bases from V and 5 bases from J, leaving 12 bases between. The CDR3: CASSSTLPHEQYF. CDR3 DNA: TGTGCCAGCAGCTCGACTCTACCCCACGAGCAGTACTTC.

This chain uses TRBV14 with TRBJ2-3; perhaps TRBD2 as D (6 bases). Trimming took 4 bases from V and 2 from J, leaving 16 bases between them. The germline V gene has CDR1 SGHDN and CDR2 FVKESK. This CDR3 has 16 amino acids. CDR3 loop: CASSLDPGLYTDTQYF. CDR3 nucleotides: TGTGCCAGCAGCCTCGATCCGGGACTGTACACAGATACGCAGTATTTT.

The chain employs TRBV18 and TRBJ2-7, with D maybe TRBD2 (5 bases). The CDR3 extends over 15 amino acids. V was clipped by 2 bases and J by 5 bases, with 16 bases between them. Germline loops: CDR1 KGHSH, CDR2 LQKENI. The CDR3, as DNA: TGTGCCAGCTCACCAGGTCTTGGGAGTTGGGACGAGCAGTACTTC. Translated: CASSPGLGSWDEQYF.

This sequence joins TRBV11-3 and TRBJ2-1; D not certain. Trimming removed 1 base at V and 8 bases at J, with 15 bases between. Per germline, CDR1 SGHNT and CDR2 YENEEA. This CDR3 region has 15 residues. CDR3 in amino acids: CASSLAPEGAHEQFF. In DNA, the CDR3 is TGTGCCAGCAGCTTAGCCCCGGAAGGAGCTCATGAGCAGTTCTTC. The whole variable domain, remainder taken from reference TRBV11-3 and TRBJ2-1, is EAGVVQSPRYKIIEKKQPVAFWCNPISGHNTLYWYLQNLGQGPELLIRYENEEAVDDSQLPKDRFSAERLKGVDSTLKIQPAELGDSAVYLCASSLAPEGAHEQFFGPGTRLTVL.

J is TRBJ2-3 and V is TRBV11-2, with 8 bases aligning to TRBD2. CDR1 is SGHAT, CDR2 FQNNGV, per germline. Trimming removed 6 bases from V and 0 bases from J; junction bases left unmatched: 11. The CDR3 spans 17 residues. The CDR3 loop is CASSEKRGQGSTDTQYF. The DNA of the CDR3 is TGTGCCAGCAGTGAAAAGCGGGGGCAGGGTAGCACAGATACGCAGTATTTT. Complete variable domain (other parts from reference TRBV11-2 and TRBJ2-3): EAGVAQSPRYKIIEKRQSVAFWCNPISGHATLYWYQQILGQGPKLLIQFQNNGVVDDSQLPKDRFSAERLKGVDSTLKIQPAKLEDSAVYLCASSEKRGQGSTDTQYFGPGTRLTVL.